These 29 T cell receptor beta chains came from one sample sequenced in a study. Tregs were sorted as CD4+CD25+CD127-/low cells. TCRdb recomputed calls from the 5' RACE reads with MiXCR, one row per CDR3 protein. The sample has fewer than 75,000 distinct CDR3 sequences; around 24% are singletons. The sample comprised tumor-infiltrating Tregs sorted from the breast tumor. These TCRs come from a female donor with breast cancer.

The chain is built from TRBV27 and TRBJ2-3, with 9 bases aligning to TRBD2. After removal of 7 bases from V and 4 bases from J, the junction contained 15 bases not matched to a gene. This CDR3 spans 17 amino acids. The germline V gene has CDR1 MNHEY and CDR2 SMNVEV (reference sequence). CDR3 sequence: CASNTRAGGFSADTQYF. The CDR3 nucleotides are TGTGCCAGCAATACTAGAGCGGGAGGATTTAGCGCAGATACGCAGTATTTT.

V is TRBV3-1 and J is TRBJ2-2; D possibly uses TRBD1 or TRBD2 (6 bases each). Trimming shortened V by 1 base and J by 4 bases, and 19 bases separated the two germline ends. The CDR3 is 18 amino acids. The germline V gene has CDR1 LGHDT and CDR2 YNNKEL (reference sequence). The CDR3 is CASSQGFRGGRFTGELFF. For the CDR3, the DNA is TGTGCCAGCAGCCAAGGTTTCCGAGGGGGGCGTTTCACCGGGGAGCTGTTTTTT.

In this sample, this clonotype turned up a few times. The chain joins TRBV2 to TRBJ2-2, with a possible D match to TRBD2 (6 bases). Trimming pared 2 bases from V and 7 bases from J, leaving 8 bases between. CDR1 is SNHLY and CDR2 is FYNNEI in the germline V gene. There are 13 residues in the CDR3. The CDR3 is CASSERGNGELFF. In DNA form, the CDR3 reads TGTGCCAGCAGTGAACGGGGGAACGGGGAGCTGTTTTTT.

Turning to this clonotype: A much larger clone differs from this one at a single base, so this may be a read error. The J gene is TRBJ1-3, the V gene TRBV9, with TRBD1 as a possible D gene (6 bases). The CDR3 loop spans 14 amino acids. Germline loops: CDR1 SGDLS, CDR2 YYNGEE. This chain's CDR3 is CAGSPGQNGNTIYF. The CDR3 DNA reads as TGTGCCGGCAGCCCAGGACAGAATGGAAACACCATATATTTT.

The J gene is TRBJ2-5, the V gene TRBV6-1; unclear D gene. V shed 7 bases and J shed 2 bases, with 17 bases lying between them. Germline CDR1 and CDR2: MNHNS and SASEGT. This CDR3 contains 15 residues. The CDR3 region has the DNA TGTGCCAGCATGTGGGGTGTAACCCCACAAGAGACCCAGTACTTC. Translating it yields CASMWGVTPQETQYF.

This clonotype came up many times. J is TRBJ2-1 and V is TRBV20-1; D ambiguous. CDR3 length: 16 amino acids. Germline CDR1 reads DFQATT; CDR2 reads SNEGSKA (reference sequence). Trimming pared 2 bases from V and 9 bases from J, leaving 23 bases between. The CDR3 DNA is TGCAGTGCTAGAAATGGGTGGCGTCGGGCGGTGGGTGAGCAGTTCTTC. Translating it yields CSARNGWRRAVGEQFF.

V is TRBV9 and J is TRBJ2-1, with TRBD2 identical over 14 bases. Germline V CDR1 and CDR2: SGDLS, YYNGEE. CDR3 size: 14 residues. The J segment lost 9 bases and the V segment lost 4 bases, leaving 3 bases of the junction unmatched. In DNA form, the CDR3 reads TGTGCCAGCAGCTACGGACTAGCGGGGGGTGAGCAGTTCTTC. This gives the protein CASSYGLAGGEQFF.

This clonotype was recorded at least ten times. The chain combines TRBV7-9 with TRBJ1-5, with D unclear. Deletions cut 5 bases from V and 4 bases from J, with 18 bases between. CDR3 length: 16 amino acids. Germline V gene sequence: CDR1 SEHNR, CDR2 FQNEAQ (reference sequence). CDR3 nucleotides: TGTGCCAGCAGCGCGACCCGGGGAGGGAGGAATCAGCCCCAGCATTTT. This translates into CASSATRGGRNQPQHF.

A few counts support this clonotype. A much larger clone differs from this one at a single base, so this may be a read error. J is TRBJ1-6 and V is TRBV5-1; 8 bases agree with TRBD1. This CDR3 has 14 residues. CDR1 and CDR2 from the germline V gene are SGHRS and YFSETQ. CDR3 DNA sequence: TGCACCAGCAGCTTGGGACAGGTTAATTCACCCCTCCACTTT. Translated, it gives CTSSLGQVNSPLHF.

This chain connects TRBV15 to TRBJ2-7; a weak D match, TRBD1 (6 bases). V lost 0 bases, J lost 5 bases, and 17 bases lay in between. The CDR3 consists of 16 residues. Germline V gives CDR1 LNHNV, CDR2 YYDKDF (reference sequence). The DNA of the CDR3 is TGTGCCACCAGCAGAGATGACCCAGGGGTTGTGGACGAGCAGTACTTC. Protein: CATSRDDPGVVDEQYF.

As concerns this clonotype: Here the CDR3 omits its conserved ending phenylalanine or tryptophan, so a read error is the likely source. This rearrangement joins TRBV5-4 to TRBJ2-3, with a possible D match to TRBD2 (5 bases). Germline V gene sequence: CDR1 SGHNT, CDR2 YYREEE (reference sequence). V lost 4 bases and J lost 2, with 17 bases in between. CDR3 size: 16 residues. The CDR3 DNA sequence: TGTGCCAGCAGCCCACCGGAGAAGCGGACCACAGATACGCAGTATTTA. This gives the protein CASSPPEKRTTDTQYL.

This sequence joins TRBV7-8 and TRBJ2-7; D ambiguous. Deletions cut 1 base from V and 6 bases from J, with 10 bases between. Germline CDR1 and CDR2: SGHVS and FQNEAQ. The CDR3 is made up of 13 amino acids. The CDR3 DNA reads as TGTGCCAGCAGCTTAGACTCCGGAGCCGAGCAGTACTTC. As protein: CASSLDSGAEQYF.

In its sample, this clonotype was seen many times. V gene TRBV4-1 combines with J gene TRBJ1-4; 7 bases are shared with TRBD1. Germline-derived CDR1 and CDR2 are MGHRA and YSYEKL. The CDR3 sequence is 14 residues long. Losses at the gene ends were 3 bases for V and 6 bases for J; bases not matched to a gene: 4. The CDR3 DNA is TGCGCCAGCAGCCAGACAGGGCGGGATGAAAAACTGTTTTTT. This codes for CASSQTGRDEKLFF.

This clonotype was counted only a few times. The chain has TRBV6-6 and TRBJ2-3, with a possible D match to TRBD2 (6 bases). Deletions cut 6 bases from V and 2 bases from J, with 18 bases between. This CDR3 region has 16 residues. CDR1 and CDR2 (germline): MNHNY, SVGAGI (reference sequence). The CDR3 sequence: CASRQTSSAYTDTQYF. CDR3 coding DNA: TGTGCCAGCAGGCAAACGTCTAGCGCCTACACAGATACGCAGTATTTT.

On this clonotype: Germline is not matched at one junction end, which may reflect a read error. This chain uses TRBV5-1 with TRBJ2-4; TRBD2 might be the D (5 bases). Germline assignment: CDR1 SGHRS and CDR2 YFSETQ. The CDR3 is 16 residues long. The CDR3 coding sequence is TGCGCCAACAGCTCGACCCTTCGCGGGGCCAAAAACATTCAGTACTTC. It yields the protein CANSSTLRGAKNIQYF.

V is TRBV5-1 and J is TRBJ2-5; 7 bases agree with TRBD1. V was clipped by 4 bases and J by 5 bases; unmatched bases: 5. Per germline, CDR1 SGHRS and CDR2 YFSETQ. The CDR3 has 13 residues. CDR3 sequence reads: CASSPGQYETQYF. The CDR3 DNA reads TGCGCCAGCAGCCCGGGACAGTATGAGACCCAGTACTTC.

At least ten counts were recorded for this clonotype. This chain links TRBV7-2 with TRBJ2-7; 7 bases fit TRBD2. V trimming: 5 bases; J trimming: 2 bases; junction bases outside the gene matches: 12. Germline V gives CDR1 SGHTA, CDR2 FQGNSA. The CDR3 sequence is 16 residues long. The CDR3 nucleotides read TGTGCCAGCAGCCGACGGACCGGGACTACTACCTACGAGCAGTACTTC. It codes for CASSRRTGTTTYEQYF.

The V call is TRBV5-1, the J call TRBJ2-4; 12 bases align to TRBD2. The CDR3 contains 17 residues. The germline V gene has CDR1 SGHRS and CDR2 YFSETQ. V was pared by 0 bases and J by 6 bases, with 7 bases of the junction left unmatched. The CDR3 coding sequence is TGCGCCAGCAGCTTGGGATCGGGACTAGCGGGTTCAAACATTCAGTACTTC. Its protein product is CASSLGSGLAGSNIQYF.

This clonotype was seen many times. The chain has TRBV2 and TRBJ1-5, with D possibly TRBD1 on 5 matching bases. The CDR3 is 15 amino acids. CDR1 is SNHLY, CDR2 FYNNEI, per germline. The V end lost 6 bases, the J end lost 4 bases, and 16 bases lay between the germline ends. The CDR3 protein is CASRRTSGTNQPQHF. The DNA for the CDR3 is TGTGCCAGCAGGCGCACCTCCGGGACGAATCAGCCCCAGCATTTT.

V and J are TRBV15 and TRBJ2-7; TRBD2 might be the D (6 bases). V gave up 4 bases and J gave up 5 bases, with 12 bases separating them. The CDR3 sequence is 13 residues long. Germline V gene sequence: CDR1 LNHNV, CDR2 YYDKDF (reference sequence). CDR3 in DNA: TGTGCCACCAGCACCGATCCGGGAGACGAGCAGTACTTC. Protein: CATSTDPGDEQYF.

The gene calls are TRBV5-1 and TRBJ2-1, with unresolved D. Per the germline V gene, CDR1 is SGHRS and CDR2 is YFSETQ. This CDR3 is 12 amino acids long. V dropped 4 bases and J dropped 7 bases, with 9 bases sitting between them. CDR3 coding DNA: TGCGCCAGCAGCAGTGATTGGAATGAGCAGTTCTTC. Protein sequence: CASSSDWNEQFF.

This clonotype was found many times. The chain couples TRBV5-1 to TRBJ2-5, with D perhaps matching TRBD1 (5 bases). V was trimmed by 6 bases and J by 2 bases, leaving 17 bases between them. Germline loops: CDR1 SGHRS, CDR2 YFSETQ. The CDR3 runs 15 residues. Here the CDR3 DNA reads TGCGCCAGCACCCGAGCCCCTGACAGTCAAGAGACCCAGTACTTC. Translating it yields CASTRAPDSQETQYF.

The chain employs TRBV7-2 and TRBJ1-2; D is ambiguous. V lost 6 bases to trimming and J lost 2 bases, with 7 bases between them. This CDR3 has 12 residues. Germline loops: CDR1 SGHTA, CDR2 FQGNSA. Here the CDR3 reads CASRSGNYGYTF. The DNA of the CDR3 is TGTGCCAGCAGGTCCGGGAACTATGGCTACACCTTC.

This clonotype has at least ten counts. Here the CDR3 DNA reads TGCGCCAGCAGCTTGCAAAGAAGCACAGATACGCAGTATTTT. Translation gives CASSLQRSTDTQYF. This chain links TRBV5-1 with TRBJ2-3; D gene uncertain. The germline V and J ends were trimmed by 1 base and 0 bases, with 6 bases remaining between them. Per the germline V gene, CDR1 is SGHRS and CDR2 is YFSETQ. The CDR3 is 14 amino acids.

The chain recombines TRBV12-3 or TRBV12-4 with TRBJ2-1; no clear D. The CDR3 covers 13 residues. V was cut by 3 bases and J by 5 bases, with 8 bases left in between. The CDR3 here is CASSFSAHNEQFF. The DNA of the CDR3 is TGTGCCAGCAGTTTTTCCGCCCACAATGAGCAGTTCTTC.

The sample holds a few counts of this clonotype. The CDR3 DNA follows: TGTGCCAGCAGTCCCCCCGGGGGCGGTTATAGCAATCAGCCCCAGCATTTT. Its translation is CASSPPGGGYSNQPQHF. The rearrangement links TRBV28 to TRBJ1-5; weak D call: TRBD1 (6 bases). The CDR3 has 17 amino acids. Per the germline V gene, CDR1 is MDHEN and CDR2 is SYDVKM. V was pared by 5 bases and J by 0 bases, with 17 bases between.

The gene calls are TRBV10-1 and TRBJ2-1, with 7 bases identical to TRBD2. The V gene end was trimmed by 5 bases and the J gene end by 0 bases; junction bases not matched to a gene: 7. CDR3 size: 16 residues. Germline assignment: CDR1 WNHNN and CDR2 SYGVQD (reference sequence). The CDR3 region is CASSPAGGSSYNEQFF. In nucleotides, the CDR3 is TGCGCCAGCAGTCCGGCAGGCGGGAGCTCCTACAATGAGCAGTTCTTC.

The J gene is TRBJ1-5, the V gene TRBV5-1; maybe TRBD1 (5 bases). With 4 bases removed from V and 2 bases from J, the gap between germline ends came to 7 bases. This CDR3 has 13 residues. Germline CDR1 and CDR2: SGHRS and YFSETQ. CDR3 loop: CASSRDRNQPQHF. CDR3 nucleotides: TGCGCCAGCAGCCGGGACCGCAATCAGCCCCAGCATTTT.

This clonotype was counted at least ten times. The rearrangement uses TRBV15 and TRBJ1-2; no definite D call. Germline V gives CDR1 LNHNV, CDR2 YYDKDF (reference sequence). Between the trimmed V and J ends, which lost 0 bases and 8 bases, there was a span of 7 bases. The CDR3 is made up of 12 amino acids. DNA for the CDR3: TGTGCCACCAGCAGAGATCACCAGGGCTACACCTTC. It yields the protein CATSRDHQGYTF.